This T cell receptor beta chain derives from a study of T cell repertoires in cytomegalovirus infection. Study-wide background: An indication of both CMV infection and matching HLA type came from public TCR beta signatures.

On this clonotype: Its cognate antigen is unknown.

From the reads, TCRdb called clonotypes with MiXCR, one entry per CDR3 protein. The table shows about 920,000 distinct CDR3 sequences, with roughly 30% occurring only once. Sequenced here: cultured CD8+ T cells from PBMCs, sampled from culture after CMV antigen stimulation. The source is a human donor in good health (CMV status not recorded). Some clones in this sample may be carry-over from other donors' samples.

As DNA, the CDR3 is TGTGCCAGCAGCCCGTTAGGAAGCGGGGTCTTGATCAATGAGCAGTTCTTC. The encoded protein is CASSPLGSGVLINEQFF. This sequence joins TRBV28 and TRBJ2-1; 7 bases map to TRBD2. The germline gives CDR1 MDHEN, CDR2 SYDVKM. This CDR3 is 17 amino acids long. V lost 6 bases to trimming and J lost 6 bases; unmatched junction nucleotides: 17.